The 7 T cell receptor beta chains below were found in one sample sequenced in a study of beta chain features in type 1 diabetes. All of the isolated RNA was reverse transcribed, so expressed TCRB transcripts were sequenced. Here immunoSEQ multiplex PCR was the method, and the copy in TCRdb shows in-frame clones only, minus some. The sample contains a few hundred thousand clones, about 18% of which appear only once. The sample consisted of naive CD4+ T cells from blood. These receptors were taken from a woman under 30 in good health.

This clone has just a few counts. The CDR3 region is CASSLAGQTETQYF. In DNA, the CDR3 is TGTGCCAGCAGCTTAGCGGGACAGACGGAGACCCAGTACTTC. The rearrangement joins TRBV7-9 to TRBJ2-5, with 7 positions matching TRBD1. The CDR3 is 14 amino acids. Unmatched junction bases numbered 3, after V lost 0 bases and J lost 5 bases. Germline CDR1 SEHNR, CDR2 FQNEAQ (reference sequence).

V is TRBV7-2 and J is TRBJ2-3, with D possibly being TRBD2 (5 bases). The germline V gene encodes CDR1 SGHTA and CDR2 FQGNSA. The CDR3 consists of 15 residues. The germline V and J ends were trimmed by 5 bases and 1 base, with 13 bases remaining between them. The CDR3 region has the DNA TGTGCCAGCAGCCCAGCTGCGGGTCGCACAGATACGCAGTATTTT. It specifies CASSPAAGRTDTQYF. Using reference TRBV7-2 and TRBJ2-3 for the parts outside the CDR3, the full variable domain is GAGVSQSPSNKVTEKGKDVELRCDPISGHTALYWYRQSLGQGLEFLIYFQGNSAPDKSGLPSDRFSAERTGGSVSTLTIQRTQQEDSAVYLCASSPAAGRTDTQYFGPGTRLTVL.

Details on this clone: This same CDR3 is encoded by further DNA sequences in the sample. The rearrangement uses TRBV7-2 and TRBJ2-2, with D unclear. CDR3 size: 13 residues. Germline V gene lookup returns CDR1 SGHTA and CDR2 FQGNSA. V was trimmed by 3 bases and J by 2 bases, leaving 4 bases between them. This CDR3 is CASSFLNTGELFF. The DNA of the CDR3 is TGTGCCAGCAGCTTCCTAAACACCGGGGAGCTGTTTTTT. The complete variable domain, with remaining parts taken from reference TRBV7-2 and TRBJ2-2, reads GAGVSQSPSNKVTEKGKDVELRCDPISGHTALYWYRQSLGQGLEFLIYFQGNSAPDKSGLPSDRFSAERTGGSVSTLTIQRTQQEDSAVYLCASSFLNTGELFFGEGSRLTVL.

The sample holds a few counts of this clone. The V gene is TRBV5-4, the J gene TRBJ2-7; TRBD2 agrees at 9 bases. Germline V gene sequence: CDR1 SGHNT, CDR2 YYREEE (reference sequence). V was pared by 4 bases and J by 3 bases, with 8 bases of the junction left unmatched. The CDR3 has 15 residues. DNA for the CDR3: TGTGCCAGCAGCGTGACTAGCGGTCTGTTCTACGAGCAGTACTTC. This encodes CASSVTSGLFYEQYF. Using reference TRBV5-4 and TRBJ2-7 for the parts outside the CDR3, the full variable domain is ETGVTQSPTHLIKTRGQQVTLRCSSQSGHNTVSWYQQALGQGPQFIFQYYREEENGRGNFPPRFSGLQFPNYSSELNVNALELDDSALYLCASSVTSGLFYEQYFGPGTRLTVT.

This clone was seen only a few times. The gene calls are TRBV4-2 and TRBJ2-5; TRBD2 matches at 11 bases. The CDR3 is 16 amino acids. In germline, CDR1 is LGHNA, CDR2 YNFKEQ. Trimming cost V 4 bases and J 5 bases; bases outside gene matches: 9. This chain's CDR3 is CASSRGSGRVRETQYF. Here the CDR3 DNA reads TGTGCCAGCAGCCGGGGTAGCGGGAGGGTACGCGAGACCCAGTACTTC.

The chain recombines TRBV4-2 with TRBJ2-3; D is uncertain. This CDR3 is 12 amino acids long. Trimming cost V 6 bases and J 4 bases, with 8 bases left between them. The V gene's germline CDR1 is LGHNA and CDR2 YNFKEQ. For the CDR3, the DNA is TGTGCCAGCAGTCTTCCCTCAGATACGCAGTATTTT. Amino acids: CASSLPSDTQYF.

The chain has TRBV7-2 and TRBJ2-6; 7 bases map to TRBD1. The CDR3 consists of 19 residues. The V gene's germline CDR1 is SGHTA and CDR2 FQGNSA. Trimming cost V 5 bases and J 0 bases; bases outside gene matches: 13. CDR3: CASSVRKGQVSSGANVLTF. The CDR3 nucleotides are TGTGCCAGCAGCGTACGTAAAGGACAGGTTTCCTCTGGGGCCAACGTCCTGACTTTC.